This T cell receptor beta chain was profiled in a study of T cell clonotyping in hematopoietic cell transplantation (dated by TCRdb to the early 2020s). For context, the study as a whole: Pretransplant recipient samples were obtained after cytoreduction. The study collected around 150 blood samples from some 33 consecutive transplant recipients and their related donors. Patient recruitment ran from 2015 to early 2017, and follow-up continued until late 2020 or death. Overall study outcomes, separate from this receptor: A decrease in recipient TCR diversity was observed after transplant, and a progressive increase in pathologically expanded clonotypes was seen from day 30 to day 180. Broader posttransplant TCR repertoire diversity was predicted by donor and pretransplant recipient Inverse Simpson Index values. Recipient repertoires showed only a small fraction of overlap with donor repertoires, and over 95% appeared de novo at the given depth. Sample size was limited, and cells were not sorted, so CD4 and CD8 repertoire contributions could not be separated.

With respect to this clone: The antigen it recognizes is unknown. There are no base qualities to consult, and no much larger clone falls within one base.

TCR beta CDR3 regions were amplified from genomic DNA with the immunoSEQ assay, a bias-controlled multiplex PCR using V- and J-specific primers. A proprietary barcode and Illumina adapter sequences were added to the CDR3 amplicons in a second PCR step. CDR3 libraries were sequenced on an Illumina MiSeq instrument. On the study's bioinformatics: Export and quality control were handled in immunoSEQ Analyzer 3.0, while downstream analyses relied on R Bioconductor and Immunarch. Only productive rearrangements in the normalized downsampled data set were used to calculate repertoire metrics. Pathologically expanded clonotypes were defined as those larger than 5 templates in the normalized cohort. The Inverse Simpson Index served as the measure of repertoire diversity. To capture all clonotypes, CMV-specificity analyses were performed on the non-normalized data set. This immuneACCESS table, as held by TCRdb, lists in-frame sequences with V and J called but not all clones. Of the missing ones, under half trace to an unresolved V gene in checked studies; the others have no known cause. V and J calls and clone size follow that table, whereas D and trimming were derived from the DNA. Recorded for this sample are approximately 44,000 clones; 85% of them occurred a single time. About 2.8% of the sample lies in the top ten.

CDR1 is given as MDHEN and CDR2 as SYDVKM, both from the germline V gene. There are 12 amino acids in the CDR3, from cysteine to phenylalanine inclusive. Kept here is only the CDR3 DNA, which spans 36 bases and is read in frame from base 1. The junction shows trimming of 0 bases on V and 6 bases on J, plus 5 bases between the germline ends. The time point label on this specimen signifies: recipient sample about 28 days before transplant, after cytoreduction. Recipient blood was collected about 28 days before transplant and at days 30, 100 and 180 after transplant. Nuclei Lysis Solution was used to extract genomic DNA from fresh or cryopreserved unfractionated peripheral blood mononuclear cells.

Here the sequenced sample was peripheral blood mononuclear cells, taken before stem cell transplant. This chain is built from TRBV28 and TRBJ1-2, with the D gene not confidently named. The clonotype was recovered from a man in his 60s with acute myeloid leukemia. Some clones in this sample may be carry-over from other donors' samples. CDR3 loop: CASSLWENGYTF. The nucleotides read TGTGCCAGCAGTTTATGGGAGAATGGCTACACCTTC.